The rows below give T cell receptor beta chains drawn from one sample of a study of beta chain features in type 1 diabetes. Sequenced by immunoSEQ multiplex PCR; TCRdb stores in-frame clones only, minus some. The sample contains about 130,000 clones, about 10% of which appear only once. Sequenced input: central memory CD4+ T cells from blood. These receptors were obtained from a man aged 25-40 years with type 1 diabetes. Both conserved end residues are part of each CDR3. The order of the fields is CDR3 length, D gene, clone size, J gene, V gene, CDR3 DNA, CDR3 protein. A D gene is named only where the DNA matches it firmly. Some rows mark clone size as missing; the rest say once, few, many or name a class of expanded clone.

14	-	-	TRBJ2-7	TRBV11-2	TGTGCCAGCAGCTTAGAGGCAGGCTCCTACGAGCAGTACTTC	CASSLEAGSYEQYF
12	-	few	TRBJ1-2	TRBV28	TGTGCCAGCAGTTCGGGGGGGGCGGTCTACACCTTC	CASSSGGAVYTF
15	TRBD1	-	TRBJ1-4	TRBV5-1	TGCGCCAGCAGCTTGATGGGACAGCGGAATGAAAAACTGTTTTTT	CASSLMGQRNEKLFF
12	-	-	TRBJ2-7	TRBV29-1	TGCAGCGTTGGGGGGAAGGCGGGGGAGCAGTACTTC	CSVGGKAGEQYF
14	TRBD1	few	TRBJ1-1	TRBV7-3	TGTGCCAGCAGCTTAAGAGGGGACAGCACTGAAGCTTTCTTT	CASSLRGDSTEAFF
14	TRBD1	few	TRBJ2-1	TRBV5-1	TGCGCCAGCAGCTTGCAGGGGGACTACAATGAGCAGTTCTTC	CASSLQGDYNEQFF
16	-	-	TRBJ2-3	TRBV27	TGTGCCAGCAGCCCGATGACAGGACCTAGCACAGATACGCAGTATTTT	CASSPMTGPSTDTQYF
13	-	-	TRBJ1-2	TRBV29-1	TGCAGCGTTGTATCGACAGAGTTCTATGGCTACACCTTC	CSVVSTEFYGYTF
14	TRBD1	few	TRBJ1-2	TRBV29-1	TGCAGCGTTCAAGGGGACAGGGAAAACTATGGCTACACCTTC	CSVQGDRENYGYTF
13	TRBD1	-	TRBJ2-5	TRBV29-1	TGCAGCGTTGGACAGGGGGCTACAGAGACCCAGTACTTC	CSVGQGATETQYF
19	-	-	TRBJ2-6	TRBV5-1	TGCGCCAGCAGCTTGGACCTCACCGGGGGAGTCTCTGGGGCCAACGTCCTGACTTTC	CASSLDLTGGVSGANVLTF
16	-	-	TRBJ1-6	TRBV28	TGTGCCAGCAGTTTGTTTCAGGGATCCAATAATTCACCCCTCCACTTT	CASSLFQGSNNSPLHF
14	-	-	TRBJ2-3	TRBV19	TGTGCCACTAGGGTAGGGGTTAGGACAGATACGCAGTATTTT	CATRVGVRTDTQYF
14	-	few	TRBJ2-7	TRBV2	TGTGCCAGCTGCCGTTTGGTTGGGGGCGTTGAGCAGTACTTC	CASCRLVGGVEQYF
15	TRBD2	-	TRBJ2-3	TRBV9	TGTGCCAGCAGCTCCCCGGCGGGGGTGGCAGATACGCAGTATTTT	CASSSPAGVADTQYF
16	TRBD2	-	TRBJ2-1	TRBV7-9	TGTGCCAGCAGCTTGTCTCTAGCGGGAGCCTACAATGAGCAGTTCTTC	CASSLSLAGAYNEQFF
15	-	few	TRBJ1-4	TRBV29-1	TGCAGCGTTGAGATACCGGGAGCAACTAATGAAAAACTGTTTTTT	CSVEIPGATNEKLFF
15	TRBD1	-	TRBJ1-4	TRBV4-1	TGCGCCAGCAGATACTCCGGGACAGCCAATGAAAAACTGTTTTTT	CASRYSGTANEKLFF
13	-	-	TRBJ1-1	TRBV7-6	TGTGCCAGCAGCTTAACGGGGGGGACTGAAGCTTTCTTT	CASSLTGGTEAFF
15	-	many	TRBJ1-5	TRBV7-3	TGTGCCAGCAGCCTCGGACAGACCAGCAATCAGCCCCAGCATTTT	CASSLGQTSNQPQHF
14	TRBD1	few	TRBJ2-7	TRBV5-6	TGTGCCAGCAGCGGACAGGGTCAGTCCTACGAGCAGTACTTC	CASSGQGQSYEQYF
15	TRBD2	-	TRBJ2-7	TRBV27	TGTGCCAGCAGTCTCCGGCGGGGGATTGCCTACGAGCAGTACTTC	CASSLRRGIAYEQYF
13	TRBD2	few	TRBJ2-3	TRBV30	TGTGCCTGGAGCGGGGGGGCCTCAGATACGCAGTATTTT	CAWSGGASDTQYF
13	-	few	TRBJ2-1	TRBV2	TGTGCCAGCAGTGATGAGGTGGGCAATGAGCAGTTCTTC	CASSDEVGNEQFF
14	TRBD1	-	TRBJ2-3	TRBV7-7	TGTGCTAGCAGCTTGGGGACAGGCACAGATACGCAGTATTTT	CASSLGTGTDTQYF
14	-	-	TRBJ2-7	TRBV6-6	TGTGCCAGCAGTTACCAGGGAAGCTCCTACGAGCAGTACTTC	CASSYQGSSYEQYF
13	-	few	TRBJ2-5	TRBV5-8	TGTGCCAGCGGAACAGGGATACAAGAGACCCAGTACTTC	CASGTGIQETQYF
15	-	few	TRBJ2-3	TRBV25-1	TGTGCCAGCAGCATTGGCGGCCGAAACACAGATACGCAGTATTTT	CASSIGGRNTDTQYF
13	TRBD1	-	TRBJ2-7	TRBV28	TGTGCCAGCATGGACAGGGTGGTGTACGAGCAGTACTTC	CASMDRVVYEQYF
14	-	-	TRBJ2-5	TRBV11-2	TGTGCCAGCAGCGCATACAGGTCACAAGAGACCCAGTACTTC	CASSAYRSQETQYF
12	-	many	TRBJ1-5	TRBV30	TGTGCCTGGAGTAAACAGTCTGGGCCCCAGCATTTT	CAWSKQSGPQHF
15	TRBD2	many	TRBJ2-1	TRBV28	TGTGCCAGCAGTTTATTGCTAGCGGGGGGGCGGCAGCAGTTCTTC	CASSLLLAGGRQQFF
12	-	-	TRBJ1-2	TRBV6-6	TGTGCCAGCAGTTCCCGGGGTCTGGGTAACACCTTC	CASSSRGLGNTF
14	-	few	TRBJ2-1	TRBV9	TGTGCCAGCAGCCCGCGACCGGGGTACAATGAGCAGTTCTTC	CASSPRPGYNEQFF
13	TRBD1	few	TRBJ1-2	TRBV29-1	TGCAGCGTTTCCCTAAACTCAGGGGGCGGCTACACCTTC	CSVSLNSGGGYTF
14	TRBD2	few	TRBJ2-5	TRBV5-4	TGTGCCAGCAGCCCTAGCGGGGGAGCGCAGACCCAGTACTTC	CASSPSGGAQTQYF
16	TRBD1	few	TRBJ1-2	TRBV29-1	TGCAGCGTTGACGCGACCGGGGCAGGGGGAAGCGGTGGCTACACCTTC	CSVDATGAGGSGGYTF
13	TRBD1	-	TRBJ1-6	TRBV2	TGTGCCAGCAGGACAGGGGCGGGATCACCCCTCCACTTT	CASRTGAGSPLHF
11	-	-	TRBJ1-1	TRBV7-3	TGTGCCAGCGGCCAGGGACATCGAGCTTTCTTT	CASGQGHRAFF
14	-	few	TRBJ1-1	TRBV9	TGTGCCAGCAGCGTAGACGTGGGGCGGACTGAAGCTTTCTTT	CASSVDVGRTEAFF
14	TRBD2	-	TRBJ2-3	TRBV13	TGTGCCAGCAGCTTAGTTACTAGCGGGGATACGCAGTATTTT	CASSLVTSGDTQYF
14	-	few	TRBJ1-5	TRBV6-1	TGTGCCAGCAGGCTGGGCTTTAGCAATCAGCCCCAGCATTTT	CASRLGFSNQPQHF
14	-	few	TRBJ1-3	TRBV25-1	TGTGCCAGCAGGGCGGACAGCTCTGGAAACACCATATATTTT	CASRADSSGNTIYF
16	TRBD1	-	TRBJ1-2	TRBV5-6	TGTGCCAGCAGCTTCGGACAGGGGGCCACTAACTATGGCTACACCTTC	CASSFGQGATNYGYTF
17	TRBD2	-	TRBJ2-3	TRBV5-4	TGTGCCAGCAGCTTGGTCAGCGGGGGGGCGGGCACAGATACGCAGTATTTT	CASSLVSGGAGTDTQYF